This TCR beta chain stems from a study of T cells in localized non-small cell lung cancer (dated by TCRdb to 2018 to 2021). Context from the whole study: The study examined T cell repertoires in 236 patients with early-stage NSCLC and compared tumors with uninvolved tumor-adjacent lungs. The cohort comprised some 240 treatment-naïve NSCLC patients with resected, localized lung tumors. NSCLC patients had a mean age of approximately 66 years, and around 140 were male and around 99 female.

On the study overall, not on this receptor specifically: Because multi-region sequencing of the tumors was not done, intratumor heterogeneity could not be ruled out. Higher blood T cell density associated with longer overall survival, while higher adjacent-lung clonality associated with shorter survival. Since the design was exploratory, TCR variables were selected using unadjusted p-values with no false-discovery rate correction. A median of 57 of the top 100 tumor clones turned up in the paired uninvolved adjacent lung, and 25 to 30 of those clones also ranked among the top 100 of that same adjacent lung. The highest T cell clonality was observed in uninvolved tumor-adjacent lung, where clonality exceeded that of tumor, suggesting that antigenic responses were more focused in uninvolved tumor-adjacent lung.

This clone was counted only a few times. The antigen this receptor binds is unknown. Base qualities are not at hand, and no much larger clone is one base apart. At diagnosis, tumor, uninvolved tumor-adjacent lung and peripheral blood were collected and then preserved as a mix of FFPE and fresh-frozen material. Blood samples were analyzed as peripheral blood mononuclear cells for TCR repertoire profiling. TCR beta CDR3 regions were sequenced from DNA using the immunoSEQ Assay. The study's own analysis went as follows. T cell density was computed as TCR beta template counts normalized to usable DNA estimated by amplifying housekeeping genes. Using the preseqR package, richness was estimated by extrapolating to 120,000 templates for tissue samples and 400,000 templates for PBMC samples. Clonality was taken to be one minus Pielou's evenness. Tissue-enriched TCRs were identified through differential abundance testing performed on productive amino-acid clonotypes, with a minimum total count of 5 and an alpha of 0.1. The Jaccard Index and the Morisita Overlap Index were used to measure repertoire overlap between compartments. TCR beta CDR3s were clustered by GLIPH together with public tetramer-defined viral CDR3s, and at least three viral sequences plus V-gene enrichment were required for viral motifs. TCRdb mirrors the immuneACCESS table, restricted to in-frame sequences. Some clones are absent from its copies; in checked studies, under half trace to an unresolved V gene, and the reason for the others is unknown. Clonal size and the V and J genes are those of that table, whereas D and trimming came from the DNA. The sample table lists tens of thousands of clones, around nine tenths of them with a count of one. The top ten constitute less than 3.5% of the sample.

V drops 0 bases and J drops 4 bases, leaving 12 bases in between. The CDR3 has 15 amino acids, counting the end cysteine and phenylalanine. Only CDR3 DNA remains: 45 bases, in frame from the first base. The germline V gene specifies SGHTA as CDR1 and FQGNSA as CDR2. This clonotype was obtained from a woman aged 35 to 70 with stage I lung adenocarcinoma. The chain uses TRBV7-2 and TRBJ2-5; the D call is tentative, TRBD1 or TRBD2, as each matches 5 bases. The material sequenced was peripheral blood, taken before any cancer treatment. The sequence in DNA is TGTGCCAGCAGCTTAGCCACGAGGGACCGAGAGACCCAGTACTTC. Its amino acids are CASSLATRDRETQYF.